A single sample is the source of the 27 T cell receptor beta chains below, sequenced in a study of shared clonotypes between healthy human individuals. Sequencing used immunoSEQ multiplex PCR; TCRdb keeps in-frame clones, though not all of them. The repertoire has about 490,000 clones, roughly 80% of them found once; the top ten carry 12%. Sequencing input: PBMCs. The receptors here all came from a woman between 40 and 55 years old in good health. Some clones in this sample may be carry-over from other donors' samples.

V is TRBV7-9 and J is TRBJ2-5, with D possibly being TRBD1 (6 bases). From germline, CDR1 is SEHNR and CDR2 FQNEAQ (reference sequence). This CDR3 has 15 residues. V was shortened by 5 bases and J by 3 bases, with 16 bases between the two germline ends. DNA of the CDR3: TGTGCCAGCAGCACTCAGACAGGCTACAAAGAGACCCAGTACTTC. Amino acids: CASSTQTGYKETQYF.

About this clone: Within the sample, other DNA sequences also encode this same CDR3. This sequence joins TRBV5-1 and TRBJ2-3; 9 nucleotides agree with TRBD1. This CDR3 has 15 amino acids. The ends lost 2 bases at V and 0 bases at J; junction bases unmatched: 1. Germline CDR1 SGHRS, CDR2 YFSETQ. CDR3 DNA: TGCGCCAGCAGCTTAGGACAGGGGAGCACAGATACGCAGTATTTT. It encodes CASSLGQGSTDTQYF.

This clone was counted a few times. V is TRBV25-1 and J is TRBJ2-1, with 9 bases that match TRBD2. Germline V gene sequence: CDR1 MGHDK, CDR2 SYGVNS. The J segment lost 1 base and the V segment lost 3 bases, leaving 7 bases of the junction unmatched. The CDR3 has 17 amino acids. The CDR3 nucleotides are TGTGCCAGCAGTGACGCTAGCGGGACTACATCCTACAATGAGCAGTTCTTC. It is translated as CASSDASGTTSYNEQFF.

This clone appeared once. This rearrangement joins TRBV19 to TRBJ1-4; 7 bases fit TRBD1. After removal of 7 bases from V and 4 bases from J, the junction contained 12 bases not matched to a gene. CDR1 and CDR2 (germline): LNHDA, SQIVND (reference sequence). This CDR3 region has 16 residues. The CDR3 DNA reads as TGTGCCAGTATCCTGAAGAGCGGGACAGATAATGAAAAACTGTTTTTT. It specifies CASILKSGTDNEKLFF.

The rearrangement joins TRBV29-1 to TRBJ1-1; D gene uncertain. The CDR3 loop spans 11 amino acids. The V end was cut by 3 bases, the J end by 4 bases, with 6 bases between. Germline loops: CDR1 SQVTM, CDR2 ANQGSEA. CDR3 in DNA: TGCAGCGTTGATTACGGCACTGAAGCTTTCTTT. Translated: CSVDYGTEAFF.

This chain uses TRBV7-8 with TRBJ2-5; 7 positions agree with TRBD1. The germline V gene encodes CDR1 SGHVS and CDR2 FQNEAQ. The V segment lost 2 bases and the J segment 5 bases; nucleotides outside the gene matches: 5. The CDR3 has 14 residues. The CDR3: CASSLPTGFETQYF. The CDR3, as DNA: TGTGCCAGCAGCTTACCGACAGGGTTTGAGACCCAGTACTTC.

The gene calls are TRBV28 and TRBJ1-5; D unresolved. The germline V and J ends were trimmed by 6 bases and 0 bases, with 21 bases remaining between them. Germline CDR1 reads MDHEN; CDR2 reads SYDVKM. The CDR3 consists of 18 residues. This CDR3 reads CASSLGFDPSFSNQPQHF. DNA of the CDR3: TGTGCCAGCAGCCTAGGTTTCGACCCTTCCTTTAGCAATCAGCCCCAGCATTTT.

The chain joins TRBV2 to TRBJ2-7; D may be TRBD2 (6 bases). Deletions cut 4 bases from V and 2 bases from J, with 12 bases between. Germline lookup yields CDR1 SNHLY and CDR2 FYNNEI. This CDR3 has 14 amino acids. CDR3 nucleotide sequence: TGTGCCAGCAGTGGGCCAGCGGGCCCCTACGAGCAGTACTTC. Residues: CASSGPAGPYEQYF.

For this clone: Other DNA sequences in this specimen translate into the identical CDR3. The gene calls are TRBV5-6 and TRBJ2-3; D remains unclear. Deletions cut 5 bases from V and 0 bases from J, with 4 bases between. This CDR3 comprises 12 residues. CDR1 and CDR2 (germline): SGHDT, YYEEEE. Written as DNA, the CDR3 is TGTGCCAGCAGTTATAGCACAGATACGCAGTATTTT. Its translation is CASSYSTDTQYF. The whole variable domain, filled in from reference TRBV5-6 and TRBJ2-3, reads DAGVTQSPTHLIKTRGQQVTLRCSPKSGHDTVSWYQQALGQGPQFIFQYYEEEERQRGNFPDRFSGHQFPNYSSELNVNALLLGDSALYLCASSYSTDTQYFGPGTRLTVL.

The chain uses TRBV7-9 and TRBJ2-5; 7 nucleotides match TRBD2. The J call is in doubt because the DNA end fits TRBJ2-7 better. This CDR3 is 15 amino acids long. Germline assignment: CDR1 SEHNR and CDR2 FQNEAQ (reference sequence). CDR3 nucleotides: TGTGCCAGCACCCCCCGTCTAGCGGACTCCTACGAGCAGTACTTC. Amino acid sequence: CASTPRLADSYEQYF.

The chain combines TRBV9 with TRBJ1-4; TRBD1 is a possible D gene (5 bases). The germline gives CDR1 SGDLS, CDR2 YYNGEE. V lost 0 bases and J lost 8, with 11 bases in between. This CDR3 comprises 14 residues. The CDR3 spells CASSVGQGGEKLFF. CDR3 DNA: TGTGCCAGCAGCGTAGGGCAGGGTGGCGAAAAACTGTTTTTT.

This chain uses TRBV9 with TRBJ2-2, with 9 bases identical to TRBD1. The trim removed 3 bases at V and 0 bases at J, leaving 9 bases unmatched. This CDR3 is built from 18 residues. CDR1 SGDLS and CDR2 YYNGEE come from the germline V gene. CDR3 sequence: CASSGRDRDFANTGELFF. The CDR3 bases are TGTGCCAGCAGCGGCCGGGACAGGGATTTCGCGAACACCGGGGAGCTGTTTTTT. Using reference TRBV9 and TRBJ2-2 for the parts outside the CDR3, the full variable domain is DSGVTQTPKHLITATGQRVTLRCSPRSGDLSVYWYQQSLDQGLQFLIQYYNGEERAKGNILERFSAQQFPDLHSELNLSSLELGDSALYFCASSGRDRDFANTGELFFGEGSRLTVL.

The chain carries TRBV7-3 and TRBJ2-1; perhaps TRBD1 as D (6 bases). The CDR3 covers 17 residues. Germline V gives CDR1 SGHTA, CDR2 FQGTGA. V shed 5 bases and J shed 5 bases, with 22 bases lying between them. The CDR3 DNA reads TGTGCCAGCAGCCCCACCCCACCCGGACAGCATCACAATGAGCAGTTCTTC. Translating it yields CASSPTPPGQHHNEQFF.

This chain connects TRBV4-3 to TRBJ1-3, with D perhaps TRBD1 (5 bases). The V end was cut by 4 bases, the J end by 4 bases, with 8 bases between. Germline loops: CDR1 LGHNA, CDR2 YSLEER. This CDR3 region has 13 residues. DNA of the CDR3: TGCGCCAGCAGCCCCCGACAGGGAAACACCATATATTTT. This gives the protein CASSPRQGNTIYF.

The sample holds many counts of this clone. This chain joins TRBV7-2 and TRBJ1-4; D uncertain. This CDR3 comprises 12 residues. Germline loops: CDR1 SGHTA, CDR2 FQGNSA. V lost 2 bases to trimming and J lost 8 bases, with 6 bases between them. In DNA form, the CDR3 reads TGTGCCAGCAGCTTATGGAGGGAAAAACTGTTTTTT. The encoded protein is CASSLWREKLFF.

The chain carries TRBV7-3 and TRBJ1-1; 9 nucleotides match TRBD1. There are 16 residues in the CDR3. Germline V gives CDR1 SGHTA, CDR2 FQGTGA. The V segment lost 5 bases and the J segment 0 bases; nucleotides outside the gene matches: 7. CDR3 in DNA: TGTGCCAGCAGCGTTCGGGACAGGGCTGTGAACACTGAAGCTTTCTTT. Its protein is CASSVRDRAVNTEAFF.

V and J are TRBV19 and TRBJ1-5, with TRBD1 matching 7 bases. J was trimmed by 5 bases and V by 5 bases; bases with no gene match: 12. CDR1 and CDR2 (germline): LNHDA, SQIVND (reference sequence). CDR3 length: 16 amino acids. The CDR3 spells CASSSLRDSYYQPQHF. CDR3 coding DNA: TGTGCCAGTAGTTCCTTGAGGGACAGCTACTATCAGCCCCAGCATTTT.

This chain links TRBV4-1 with TRBJ2-1, with 7 nucleotides matching TRBD2. This CDR3 region has 15 residues. The germline V gene encodes CDR1 MGHRA and CDR2 YSYEKL. With 4 bases clipped from V and 3 bases from J, the junction kept 6 bases outside the gene matches. The CDR3 bases are TGCGCCAGCAGCCTGCGGGAGTGGGGCTACAATGAGCAGTTCTTC. Amino acids: CASSLREWGYNEQFF.

The chain has TRBV2 and TRBJ2-3, with 16 bases identical to TRBD2. CDR1 SNHLY and CDR2 FYNNEI come from the germline V gene. The J segment lost 5 bases and the V segment lost 5 bases, leaving 10 bases of the junction unmatched. This CDR3 has 18 residues. The CDR3 sequence: CASSRGLAGGPSGDTQYF. The CDR3 DNA sequence: TGTGCCAGCAGTAGGGGACTAGCGGGAGGGCCATCAGGAGATACGCAGTATTTT.

About this clone itself: This is likely an artifact of a read error, given a far larger clone one base away. The chain carries TRBV30 and TRBJ2-7; no firm D call. Trimming removed 5 bases at V and 2 bases at J, with 10 bases between. This CDR3 is 12 amino acids long. Germline V gene lookup returns CDR1 GTSNPN and CDR2 SVGIG (reference sequence). The CDR3 sequence: CAWGRHPYEQYF. The CDR3 DNA reads as TGTGCCTGGGGTCGACACCCCTACGAGCAGTACTTC. Using reference TRBV30 and TRBJ2-7 for the parts outside the CDR3, the full variable domain is SQTIHQWPATLVQPVGSPLSLECTVEGTSNPNLYWYRQAAGRGLQLLFYSVGIGQISSEVPQNLSASRPQDRQFILSSKKLLLSDSGFYLCAWGRHPYEQYFGPGTRLTVT.

A remark on this clone: Distinct nucleotide sequences in the sample also encode this CDR3. This chain joins TRBV9 and TRBJ2-1; D gene unclear. V was trimmed by 0 bases and J by 1 base, leaving 8 bases between them. The length of the CDR3 is 15 residues. Per the germline V gene, CDR1 is SGDLS and CDR2 is YYNGEE. The CDR3 spells CASSVDGRSYNEQFF. CDR3 in DNA: TGTGCCAGCAGCGTAGACGGGCGGTCCTACAATGAGCAGTTCTTC. Filled out from reference TRBV9 and TRBJ2-1, the complete variable domain reads DSGVTQTPKHLITATGQRVTLRCSPRSGDLSVYWYQQSLDQGLQFLIQYYNGEERAKGNILERFSAQQFPDLHSELNLSSLELGDSALYFCASSVDGRSYNEQFFGPGTRLTVL.

This clone has more than one count but fewer than ten. The chain links TRBV15 to TRBJ1-5; TRBD1 aligns across 7 bases. Germline V gene lookup returns CDR1 LNHNV and CDR2 YYDKDF (reference sequence). The CDR3 sequence is 15 residues long. Trimming cost V 1 base and J 1 base; bases outside gene matches: 1. The CDR3: CATSRATGSNQPQHF. In DNA, the CDR3 is TGTGCCACCAGCAGAGCGACAGGGAGCAATCAGCCCCAGCATTTT. Full variable domain (outside the CDR3, taken from reference TRBV15 and TRBJ1-5): DAMVIQNPRYQVTQFGKPVTLSCSQTLNHNVMYWYQQKSSQAPKLLFHYYDKDFNNEADTPDNFQSRRPNTSFCFLDIRSPGLGDTAMYLCATSRATGSNQPQHFGDGTRLSIL.

The V call is TRBV5-1, the J call TRBJ2-1; D is possibly TRBD2 (5 bases). The CDR3 is 13 residues long. Trimming took off 1 base at V and 7 bases at J, with 9 bases between the two ends. Germline V gene sequence: CDR1 SGHRS, CDR2 YFSETQ. CDR3 DNA sequence: TGCGCCAGCAGCTTGATTTCGGGAAATGAGCAGTTCTTC. Protein product: CASSLISGNEQFF.

The chain has TRBV2 and TRBJ2-1; no definite D call. The CDR3 totals 13 residues. CDR1 and CDR2 from the germline V gene are SNHLY and FYNNEI. CDR3 sequence reads: CALLGNYNNEQFF. CDR3 bases: TGTGCTCTCCTTGGGAATTATAACAATGAGCAGTTCTTC.

The CDR3: CSVPGITNYEQYF. The DNA for the CDR3 is TGCAGCGTCCCCGGGATCACAAACTACGAGCAGTACTTC. V gene TRBV29-1 combines with J gene TRBJ2-7, with a weak D call TRBD2 (5 bases). Per germline, CDR1 SQVTM and CDR2 ANQGSEA. The CDR3 consists of 13 residues. Trimming pared 6 bases from V and 3 bases from J, leaving 15 bases between.

The chain has TRBV7-2 and TRBJ2-7, with 10 positions matching TRBD1. V lost 7 bases to trimming and J lost 4 bases; unmatched junction nucleotides: 10. Germline V gene data show CDR1 as SGHTA and CDR2 as FQGNSA. There are 15 residues in the CDR3. The DNA of the CDR3 is TGTGCCAGCAATACCCGGGACAGGGGCTTTTACGAGCAGTACTTC. Translating gives CASNTRDRGFYEQYF.

V and J are TRBV5-1 and TRBJ2-5; 9 bases map to TRBD2. With V trimmed by 1 base and J by 2 bases, 6 bases remained unmatched. The V gene's germline CDR1 is SGHRS and CDR2 YFSETQ. CDR3 length: 16 residues. The CDR3 nucleotides are TGCGCCAGCAGCTTGCAGGGCGGGGGGGAACAAGAGACCCAGTACTTC. It codes for CASSLQGGGEQETQYF.